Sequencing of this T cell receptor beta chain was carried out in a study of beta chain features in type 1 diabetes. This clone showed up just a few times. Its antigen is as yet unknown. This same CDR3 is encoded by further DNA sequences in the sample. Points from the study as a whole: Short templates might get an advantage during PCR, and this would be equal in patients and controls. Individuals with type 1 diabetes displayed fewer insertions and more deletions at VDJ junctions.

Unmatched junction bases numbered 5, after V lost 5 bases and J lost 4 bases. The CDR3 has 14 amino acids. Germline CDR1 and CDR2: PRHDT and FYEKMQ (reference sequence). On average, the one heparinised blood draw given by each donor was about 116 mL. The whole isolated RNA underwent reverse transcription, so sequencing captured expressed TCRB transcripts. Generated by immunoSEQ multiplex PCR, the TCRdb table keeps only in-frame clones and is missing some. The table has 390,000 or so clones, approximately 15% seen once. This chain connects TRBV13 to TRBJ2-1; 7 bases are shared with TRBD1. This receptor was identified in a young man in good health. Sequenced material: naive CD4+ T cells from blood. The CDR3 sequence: CASSPGTDYNEQFF. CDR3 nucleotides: TGTGCCAGCAGCCCAGGGACAGATTACAATGAGCAGTTCTTC.